This passage covers 15 T cell receptor beta chains from one sample sequenced in a study of shared clonotypes between healthy human individuals. Measured with immunoSEQ multiplex PCR; TCRdb has only the in-frame clones, and not every one. The sample lists about 1.1 million clones, roughly 80% occurring once. Specimen: memory CD4+ T cells from PBMCs. As for subset: CD45RA-negative fraction. These TCRs come from a man aged 18 to 29 in good health. Some clones in this sample may be carry-over from other donors' samples.

This rearrangement joins TRBV7-8 to TRBJ1-2; 11 bases agree with TRBD1. The CDR3 spans 15 residues. V was clipped by 3 bases and J by 8 bases; unmatched bases: 8. CDR1 is SGHVS, CDR2 FQNEAQ, per germline. The CDR3 DNA reads as TGTGCCAGCAGCTTTTCGGGACAGGGGGGAGTAGGCTACACCTTC. It translates to CASSFSGQGGVGYTF.

The V and J genes are TRBV5-1 and TRBJ2-1; 14 nucleotides match TRBD2. Germline CDR1 SGHRS, CDR2 YFSETQ. V dropped 4 bases and J dropped 7; count of bases not matched to a gene: 4. There are 15 residues in the CDR3. CDR3 nucleotide sequence: TGCGCCAGCAGCCAAGGACTAGCGGGAGGAAATGAGCAGTTCTTC. Translation: CASSQGLAGGNEQFF. Together with reference TRBV5-1 and TRBJ2-1, the CDR3 gives the full variable domain: KAGVTQTPRYLIKTRGQQVTLSCSPISGHRSVSWYQQTPGQGLQFLFEYFSETQRNKGNFPGRFSGRQFSNSRSEMNVSTLELGDSALYLCASSQGLAGGNEQFFGPGTRLTVL.

At least ten counts were recorded for this clone. The J gene is TRBJ2-1, the V gene TRBV9; D is ambiguous. CDR1 is SGDLS and CDR2 is YYNGEE in the germline V gene. V lost 0 bases, J lost 1 base, and 11 bases lay in between. This CDR3 comprises 16 residues. In DNA, the CDR3 is TGTGCCAGCAGCGTAGATTTCTCCCCTTCCTACAATGAGCAGTTCTTC. This codes for CASSVDFSPSYNEQFF.

This clone was seen a few times. CDR3 in DNA: TGTGCCAGCAGCTTAGTCTTTTCTGGGGCCAACGTCCTGACTTTC. This gives the protein CASSLVFSGANVLTF. The gene calls are TRBV7-2 and TRBJ2-6; D unclear. From germline, CDR1 is SGHTA and CDR2 FQGNSA. V was clipped by 1 base and J by 1 base, with 5 bases between them. The CDR3 has 15 residues.

The rearrangement uses TRBV5-1 and TRBJ1-1; tentatively, D is TRBD1 (5 bases). The V gene's germline CDR1 is SGHRS and CDR2 YFSETQ. V shed 0 bases and J shed 7 bases, with 10 bases lying between them. There are 13 residues in the CDR3. CDR3 nucleotide sequence: TGCGCCAGCAGCTTGGATGGGACGGGTGAAGCTTTCTTT. Its protein product is CASSLDGTGEAFF.

The rearrangement uses TRBV7-9 and TRBJ1-4; D possibly corresponds to TRBD1 (5 bases). V was clipped by 4 bases and J by 1 base, with 7 bases between them. Germline CDR1 is SEHNR and CDR2 is FQNEAQ (reference sequence). The CDR3 runs to 14 residues. The CDR3 DNA sequence: TGTGCCAGCAGCTGGGGGAAAACTAATGAAAAACTGTTTTTT. Its translation is CASSWGKTNEKLFF.

The rearrangement links TRBV7-2 to TRBJ2-7; TRBD2 agrees at 8 bases. The germline V gene encodes CDR1 SGHTA and CDR2 FQGNSA. This CDR3 spans 16 amino acids. Trimming cost V 4 bases and J 2 bases; bases outside gene matches: 10. The CDR3 nucleotides are TGTGCCAGCAGCTCCCCCGCAGCGGGAGATCCCTACGAGCAGTACTTC. This translates into CASSSPAAGDPYEQYF. The full variable domain, completed using reference TRBV7-2 and TRBJ2-7, is GAGVSQSPSNKVTEKGKDVELRCDPISGHTALYWYRQSLGQGLEFLIYFQGNSAPDKSGLPSDRFSAERTGGSVSTLTIQRTQQEDSAVYLCASSSPAAGDPYEQYFGPGTRLTVT.

A remark on this clone: Other DNA sequences within the sample encode an identical CDR3. The chain joins TRBV27 to TRBJ1-1; 7 nucleotides line up with TRBD1. The CDR3 has 13 amino acids. The V segment lost 6 bases and the J segment 5 bases; nucleotides outside the gene matches: 6. Looked up from germline, CDR1 is MNHEY and CDR2 is SMNVEV (reference sequence). The DNA of the CDR3 is TGTGCCAGCAGCGACAGGGTAGGAACTGAAGCTTTCTTT. This sequence encodes CASSDRVGTEAFF.

The chain recombines TRBV10-3 with TRBJ2-7, with TRBD1 matching 8 bases. Trimming removed 6 bases from V and 3 bases from J; junction bases left unmatched: 4. The CDR3 spans 13 residues. Germline CDR1 ENHRY, CDR2 SYGVKD. CDR3: CAISGQGVYEQYF. CDR3 DNA sequence: TGTGCCATCAGCGGACAGGGAGTCTACGAGCAGTACTTC.

This clone was seen once. The chain employs TRBV7-6 and TRBJ2-7; 9 bases fit TRBD1. Trimming at V came to 0 bases and at J to 6 bases, leaving 6 bases not matched to a gene. CDR1 is SGHVS, CDR2 FNYEAQ, per germline. The CDR3 contains 15 residues. The CDR3 nucleotides read TGTGCCAGCAGCTTAGCTGGGACAGGGTTGAGCGAGCAGTACTTC. Translation: CASSLAGTGLSEQYF.

The chain carries TRBV7-2 and TRBJ2-6, with D possibly TRBD2 on 5 matching bases. CDR3 size: 13 residues. Germline loops: CDR1 SGHTA, CDR2 FQGNSA. Between the trimmed V and J ends, which lost 5 bases and 5 bases, there was a span of 7 bases. The CDR3 reads CASSPGRANVLTF. CDR3 bases: TGTGCCAGCAGCCCCGGGAGGGCCAACGTCCTGACTTTC.

The V gene is TRBV28, the J gene TRBJ1-1, with 8 bases identical to TRBD1. V lost 5 bases and J lost 0; bases outside the gene matches: 14. The CDR3 is 18 residues long. CDR1 MDHEN and CDR2 SYDVKM come from the germline V gene. The CDR3: CASSGQTRGRAMNTEAFF. The CDR3 DNA is TGTGCCAGCAGTGGGCAAACCAGGGGGCGAGCCATGAACACTGAAGCTTTCTTT.

The DNA of the CDR3 is TGTGCCAGCAGTCCCTTCCCGGGACAGGGGATCTACGAGCAGTACTTC. It specifies CASSPFPGQGIYEQYF. This chain joins TRBV28 and TRBJ2-7; 10 nucleotides match TRBD1. The CDR3 sequence is 16 residues long. The germline V gene encodes CDR1 MDHEN and CDR2 SYDVKM. V shed 5 bases and J 3 bases; nucleotides not matched to a gene: 10.

The chain carries TRBV7-2 and TRBJ2-1, with no clear D. The CDR3 length is 14 residues. CDR1 is SGHTA, CDR2 FQGNSA, per germline. Trimming stripped 6 bases from V and 0 bases from J, with 9 bases between. The CDR3 sequence is CASSMRSSYNEQFF. CDR3 nucleotide sequence: TGTGCCAGCAGTATGAGAAGCTCCTACAATGAGCAGTTCTTC. Together with reference TRBV7-2 and TRBJ2-1, the CDR3 gives the full variable domain: GAGVSQSPSNKVTEKGKDVELRCDPISGHTALYWYRQSLGQGLEFLIYFQGNSAPDKSGLPSDRFSAERTGGSVSTLTIQRTQQEDSAVYLCASSMRSSYNEQFFGPGTRLTVL.

The chain recombines TRBV6-1 with TRBJ2-6; 7 nucleotides line up with TRBD1. The CDR3 loop spans 18 amino acids. Germline V gene data show CDR1 as MNHNS and CDR2 as SASEGT. The junction had 10 bases not matched to a gene; V was cut back by 5 bases and J by 0 bases. The DNA of the CDR3 is TGTGCCAGCAGTCAAGGGGACAGTAGCCCCTCTGGGGCCAACGTCCTGACTTTC. Protein product: CASSQGDSSPSGANVLTF.